This TCR beta chain was sequenced for a study of human T cells and chemical hapten exposure. Study-level information: Diphenylcyclopropenone, dosed weekly to the scalp, was given to patients throughout the roughly 25-week study.

The time point denotes: patch test 1, 2 weeks after DPC sensitization. Regarding treatment: therapeutic diphenylcyclopropenone sensitization with weekly scalp DPC. The total RNA was obtained from whole blood that was not fractionated. Trimming removed 5 bases from V and 5 bases from J; junction bases left unmatched: 7. Germline CDR1 reads SGHVS; CDR2 reads FNYEAQ. The CDR3 contains 15 residues. This clonotype has a count of ten or more. TCRdb called the RACE reads again in MiXCR, with one record for every CDR3 protein. The sample lists over 50,000 distinct CDR3 sequences; about 11% were seen once. Sequenced here: whole blood, sampled in connection with sensitization to the hapten diphenylcyclopropenone (DPC). The clonotype comes from a woman aged 40 to 50 with alopecia areata. Some clones in this sample may be carry-over from other donors' samples. The chain is built from TRBV7-6 and TRBJ2-5; 11 bases line up with TRBD1. CDR3 loop: CASSPGQGAVETQYF. The CDR3 DNA follows: TGTGCCAGCAGCCCTGGACAGGGGGCGGTGGAGACCCAGTACTTC.